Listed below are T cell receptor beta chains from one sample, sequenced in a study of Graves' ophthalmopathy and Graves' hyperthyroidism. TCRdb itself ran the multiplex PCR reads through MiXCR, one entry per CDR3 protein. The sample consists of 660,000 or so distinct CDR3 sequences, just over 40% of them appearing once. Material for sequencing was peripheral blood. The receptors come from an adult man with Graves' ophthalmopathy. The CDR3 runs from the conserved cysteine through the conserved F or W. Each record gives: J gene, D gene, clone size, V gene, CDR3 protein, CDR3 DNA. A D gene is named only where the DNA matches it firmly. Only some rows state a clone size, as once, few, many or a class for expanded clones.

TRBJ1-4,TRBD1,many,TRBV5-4,CASSSAGGLRGEKLFF,TGTGCCAGCAGCTCAGCAGGGGGTTTGCGAGGCGAAAAACTGTTTTTT
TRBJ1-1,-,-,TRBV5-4,CASSLYGDNTEAFF,TGTGCCAGCAGCTTGTATGGGGATAACACTGAAGCTTTCTTT
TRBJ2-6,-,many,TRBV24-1,CATSETAGTLNGANVLTF,TGTGCCACCAGTGAGACTGCCGGGACACTTAACGGGGCCAACGTCCTGACTTTC
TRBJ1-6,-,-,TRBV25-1,CASSEFLSSYNSPLHF,TGTGCCAGCAGTGAATTCCTAAGCTCCTATAATTCACCCCTCCACTTT
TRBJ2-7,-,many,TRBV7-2,CASSSRDGHEQYF,TGTGCCAGCAGCTCTCGGGACGGCCACGAGCAGTACTTC
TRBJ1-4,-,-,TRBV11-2,CASSPQGVVGKLFF,TGTGCCAGCAGCCCTCAAGGGGTCGTTGGAAAACTGTTTTTT
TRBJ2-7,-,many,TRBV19,CASSIGSGPAVYEQYF,TGTGCCAGTAGTATAGGGTCCGGCCCTGCCGTCTACGAGCAGTACTTC
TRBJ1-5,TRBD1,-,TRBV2,CASSGTGASNQPQHF,TGTGCCAGCAGTGGAACAGGGGCGAGCAATCAGCCCCAGCATTTT
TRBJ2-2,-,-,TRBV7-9,CASSLQPLYTGELFF,TGTGCCAGCAGCTTGCAACCCCTCTACACCGGGGAGCTGTTTTTT
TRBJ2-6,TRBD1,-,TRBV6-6,CASSYRTGSGANVLTF,TGTGCCAGCAGTTACCGGACAGGGTCCGGGGCCAACGTCCTGACTTTC
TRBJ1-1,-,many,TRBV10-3,CAISDRGNTEAFF,TGTGCCATCAGTGACAGGGGGAACACTGAAGCTTTCTTT
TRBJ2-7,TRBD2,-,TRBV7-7,CASSLGGGISEQYF,TGTGCCAGCAGCTTAGGGGGGGGGATCTCCGAGCAGTACTTC
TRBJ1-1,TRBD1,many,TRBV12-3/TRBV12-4,CASRPTGTGNTEAFF,TGTGCCAGCAGGCCAACCGGGACAGGGAACACTGAAGCTTTCTTT
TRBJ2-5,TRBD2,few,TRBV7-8,CASSLAGLAGGLQETQYF,TGTGCCAGCAGCTTGGCCGGACTAGCGGGAGGACTCCAAGAGACCCAGTACTTC
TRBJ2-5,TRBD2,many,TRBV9,CASSVGGGAGETQYF,TGTGCCAGCAGCGTTGGCGGGGGGGCGGGAGAGACCCAGTACTTC
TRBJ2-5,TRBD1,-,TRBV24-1,CATSDSDRAQPQYF,TGTGCCACCAGTGATTCGGACAGGGCTCAGCCCCAGTACTTC
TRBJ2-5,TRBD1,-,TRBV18,CASSPQSGTGRRETQYF,TGTGCCAGCTCACCACAATCCGGGACAGGGAGGCGAGAGACCCAGTACTTC
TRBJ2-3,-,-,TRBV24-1,CATSDLGREGSDTQYF,TGTGCCACCAGTGATTTGGGCAGGGAAGGTTCAGATACGCAGTATTTT
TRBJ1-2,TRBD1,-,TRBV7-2,CASSQTWTGGIRSDGYTF,TGTGCCAGCAGCCAGACCTGGACAGGGGGTATTCGGTCGGACGGCTACACCTTC
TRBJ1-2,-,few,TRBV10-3,CASSYGRGNGYTF,TGTGCCAGCAGTTACGGCCGGGGGAATGGCTACACCTTC
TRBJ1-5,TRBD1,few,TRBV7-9,CASSYFAGGQPQHF,TGTGCCAGCAGTTACTTCGCAGGGGGTCAGCCCCAGCATTTT
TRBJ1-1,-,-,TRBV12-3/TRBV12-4,CASSTWGREEAFF,TGTGCCAGCAGTACCTGGGGACGTGAGGAAGCTTTCTTT
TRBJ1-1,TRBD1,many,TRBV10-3,CAISAREGAGGRTEAFF,TGTGCCATCAGTGCCCGTGAAGGGGCAGGGGGACGCACTGAAGCTTTCTTT
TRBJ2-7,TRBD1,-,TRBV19,CASSLGSGTAMPYF,TGTGCCAGTAGTCTTGGTTCCGGGACAGCGATGCCGTACTTC
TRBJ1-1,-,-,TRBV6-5,CASNGDGKAFF,TGTGCCAGCAACGGGGACGGGAAAGCTTTCTTT
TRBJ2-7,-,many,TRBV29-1,CSVRYSGSSYEQYF,TGCAGCGTTAGATACTCGGGGTCCTCCTACGAGCAGTACTTC
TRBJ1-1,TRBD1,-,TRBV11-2,CASSLEGTDNKASNTEAFF,TGTGCCAGCAGCTTAGAAGGGACAGACAATAAGGCATCGAACACTGAAGCTTTCTTT
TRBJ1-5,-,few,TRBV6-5,CASSRQTINQPQHF,TGTGCCAGCAGTCGCCAAACAATTAATCAGCCCCAGCATTTT
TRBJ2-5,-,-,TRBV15,CATSRDSGGHQPQYF,TGTGCCACCAGCAGAGATTCCGGGGGCCATCAGCCCCAGTACTTC
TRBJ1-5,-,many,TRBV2,CASRVTEPQPQHF,TGTGCCAGCAGAGTGACTGAGCCCCAGCCCCAGCATTTT
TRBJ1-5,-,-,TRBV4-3,CASSQGRDLNQPQHF,TGCGCCAGCAGCCAAGGAAGGGACCTCAATCAGCCCCAGCATTTT
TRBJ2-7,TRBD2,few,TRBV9,CASSHSLAGGDEQYF,TGTGCCAGCAGCCACTCACTAGCGGGGGGCGACGAGCAGTACTTC
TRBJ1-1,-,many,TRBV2,CASRGALNTEAFF,TGTGCCAGCAGGGGGGCCCTGAACACTGAAGCTTTCTTT
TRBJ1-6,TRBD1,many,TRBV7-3,CTSSFGGQGNSPLHF,TGTACCAGCAGCTTTGGGGGACAGGGTAATTCACCCCTCCACTTT
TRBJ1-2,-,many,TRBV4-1,CASSRIQGRGGYGYTF,TGCGCCAGCAGCCGCATCCAGGGTCGAGGGGGCTATGGCTACACCTTC
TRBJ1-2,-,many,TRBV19,CASSIGVIGYTF,TGTGCCAGTAGTATAGGGGTTATTGGCTACACCTTC
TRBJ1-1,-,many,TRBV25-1,CASSGTVTGEAFF,TGTGCCAGCAGTGGGACCGTCACCGGTGAAGCTTTCTTT
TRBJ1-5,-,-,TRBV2,CASSLDPESQPQHF,TGTGCCAGCAGTTTAGACCCCGAAAGTCAGCCCCAGCATTTT
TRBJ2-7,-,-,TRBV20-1,CSASVPSAYEQYF,TGCAGTGCCTCTGTCCCCTCGGCCTACGAGCAGTACTTC
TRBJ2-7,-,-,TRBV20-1,CSARDPRGETYEQYF,TGCAGTGCTAGAGATCCCAGGGGGGAAACCTACGAGCAGTACTTC
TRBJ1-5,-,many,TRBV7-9,CASSLADSLNQPQHF,TGTGCCAGCAGCTTAGCTGACAGCCTCAATCAGCCCCAGCATTTT
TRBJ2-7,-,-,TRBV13,CASSSRRSSSYEQYF,TGTGCCAGCAGCTCCCGTCGCTCCAGCTCCTACGAGCAGTACTTC
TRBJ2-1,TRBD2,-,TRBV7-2,CASSLRGSAYNEQFF,TGTGCCAGCAGCTTGCGGGGGAGTGCCTACAATGAGCAGTTCTTC
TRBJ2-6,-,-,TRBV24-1,CATSEQDTGGAGGANVLTF,TGTGCCACCAGTGAGCAGGACACCGGGGGCGCGGGTGGGGCCAACGTCCTGACTTTC
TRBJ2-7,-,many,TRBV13,CASSFPTEEQYF,TGTGCCAGCAGCTTTCCCACCGAGGAGCAGTACTTC
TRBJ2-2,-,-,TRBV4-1,CASSQAQGYGELFF,TGCGCCAGCAGCCAAGCCCAGGGGTACGGGGAGCTGTTTTTT
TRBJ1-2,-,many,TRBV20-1,CSATEEVVYGYTF,TGCAGTGCCACGGAGGAGGTAGTCTATGGCTACACCTTC
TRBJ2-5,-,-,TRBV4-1,CASSQDPWASGRTKETQYF,TGCGCCAGCAGCCAAGATCCTTGGGCTTCAGGACGTACTAAAGAGACCCAGTACTTC
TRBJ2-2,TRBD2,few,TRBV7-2,CASSRAPEGLVDGELFF,TGTGCCAGCAGTCGAGCGCCGGAGGGACTAGTCGACGGGGAGCTGTTTTTT
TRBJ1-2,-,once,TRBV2,CASYSGEVGYGYTF,TGTGCCAGCTACTCAGGGGAGGTTGGCTATGGCTACACCTTC
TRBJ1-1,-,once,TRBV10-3,CAISRVLGEAFF,TGTGCCATCAGTAGGGTCCTCGGCGAAGCTTTCTTT
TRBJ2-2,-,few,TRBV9,CASSPHLLGNTGELFF,TGTGCCAGCAGCCCGCATCTTCTGGGTAACACCGGGGAGCTGTTTTTT
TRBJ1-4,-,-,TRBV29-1,CSVKTGVDEKLFF,TGCAGCGTTAAGACAGGAGTGGATGAAAAACTGTTTTTT
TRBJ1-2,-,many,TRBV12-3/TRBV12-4,CASASQVVSYGYTF,TGTGCCAGCGCCTCTCAGGTCGTGAGCTATGGCTACACCTTC
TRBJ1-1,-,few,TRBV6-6,CASKNREMYSEAFF,TGTGCCAGCAAAAACAGGGAGATGTATTCTGAAGCTTTCTTT